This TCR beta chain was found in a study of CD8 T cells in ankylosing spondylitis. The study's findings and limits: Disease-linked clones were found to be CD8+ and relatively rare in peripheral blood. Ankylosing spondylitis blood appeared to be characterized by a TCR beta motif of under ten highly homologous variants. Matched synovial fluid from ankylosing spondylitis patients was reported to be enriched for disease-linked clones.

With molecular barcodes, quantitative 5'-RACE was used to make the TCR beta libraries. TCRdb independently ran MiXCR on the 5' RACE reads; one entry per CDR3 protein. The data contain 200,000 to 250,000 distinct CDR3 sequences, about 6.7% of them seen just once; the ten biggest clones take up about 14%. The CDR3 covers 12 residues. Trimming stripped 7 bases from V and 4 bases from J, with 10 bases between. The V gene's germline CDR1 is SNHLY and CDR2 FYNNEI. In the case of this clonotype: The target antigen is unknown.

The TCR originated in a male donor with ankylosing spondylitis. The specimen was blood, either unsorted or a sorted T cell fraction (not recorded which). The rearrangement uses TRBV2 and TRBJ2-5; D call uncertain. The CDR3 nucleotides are TGTGCCAGCACACAGATGGTAGAGACCCAGTACTTC. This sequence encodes CASTQMVETQYF.